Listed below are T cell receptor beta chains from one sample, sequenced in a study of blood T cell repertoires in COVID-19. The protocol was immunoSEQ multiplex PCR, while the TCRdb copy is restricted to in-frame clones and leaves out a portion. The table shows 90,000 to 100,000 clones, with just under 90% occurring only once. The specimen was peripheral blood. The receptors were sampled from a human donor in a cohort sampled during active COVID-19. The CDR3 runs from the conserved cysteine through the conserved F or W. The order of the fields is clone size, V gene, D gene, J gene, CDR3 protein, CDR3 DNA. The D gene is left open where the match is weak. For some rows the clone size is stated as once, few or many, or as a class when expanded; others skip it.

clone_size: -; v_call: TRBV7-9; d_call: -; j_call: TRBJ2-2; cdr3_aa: CASSPWVARGTGELFF; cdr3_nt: TGTGCCAGCAGCCCATGGGTCGCCAGGGGCACCGGGGAGCTGTTTTTT
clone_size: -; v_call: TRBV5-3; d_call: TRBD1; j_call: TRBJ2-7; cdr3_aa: CARSLRHPGQGGYEQYF; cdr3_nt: TGTGCCAGAAGCTTGCGCCATCCGGGACAGGGTGGGTACGAGCAGTACTTC
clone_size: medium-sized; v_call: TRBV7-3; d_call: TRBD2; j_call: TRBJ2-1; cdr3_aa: CASSLGTSGGYNEQFF; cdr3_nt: TGTGCCAGCAGCCTCGGGACTAGCGGGGGCTACAATGAGCAGTTCTTC
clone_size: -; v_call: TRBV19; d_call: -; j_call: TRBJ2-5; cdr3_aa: CASSPWSGKETQYF; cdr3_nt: TGTGCCAGTAGCCCTTGGAGCGGCAAAGAGACCCAGTACTTC
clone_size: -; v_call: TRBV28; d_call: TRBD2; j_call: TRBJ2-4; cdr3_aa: CASSNLAGAGIQYF; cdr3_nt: TGTGCCAGCAGTAATCTAGCGGGAGCCGGCATTCAGTACTTC
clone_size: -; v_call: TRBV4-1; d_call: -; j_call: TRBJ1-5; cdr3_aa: CASSFSDSSNQPQHF; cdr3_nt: TGCGCCAGCAGCTTCTCGGACAGTTCCAATCAGCCCCAGCATTTT
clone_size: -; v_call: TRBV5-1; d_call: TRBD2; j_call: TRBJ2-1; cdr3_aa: CASSPGTSPAYNEQFF; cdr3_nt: TGCGCCAGCAGCCCCGGGACTAGCCCTGCCTACAATGAGCAGTTCTTC
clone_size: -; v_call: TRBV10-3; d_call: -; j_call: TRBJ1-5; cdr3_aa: CAISLSVDQPQHF; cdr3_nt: TGTGCCATCAGCCTCTCAGTGGATCAGCCCCAGCATTTT
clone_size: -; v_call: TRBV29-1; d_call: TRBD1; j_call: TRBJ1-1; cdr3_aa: CSATLRDRGATEAFF; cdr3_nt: TGCAGCGCAACACTTCGGGACAGGGGAGCAACTGAAGCTTTCTTT
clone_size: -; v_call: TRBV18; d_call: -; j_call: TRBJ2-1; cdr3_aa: CASSPPMGSSYNEQFF; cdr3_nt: TGTGCCAGCTCACCACCGATGGGGAGCTCCTACAATGAGCAGTTCTTC
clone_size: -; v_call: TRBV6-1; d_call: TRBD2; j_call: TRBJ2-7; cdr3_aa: CASSESGRAYEQYF; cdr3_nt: TGTGCCAGCAGTGAAAGCGGGAGGGCCTACGAGCAGTACTTC
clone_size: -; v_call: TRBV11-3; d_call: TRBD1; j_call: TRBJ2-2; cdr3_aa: CASSFQGATGELFF; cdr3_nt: TGTGCCAGCAGCTTCCAGGGGGCTACCGGGGAGCTGTTTTTT
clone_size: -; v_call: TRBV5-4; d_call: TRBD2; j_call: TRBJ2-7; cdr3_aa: CASRPSGSYEQYF; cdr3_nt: TGTGCCAGCAGACCGAGCGGGAGTTACGAGCAGTACTTC
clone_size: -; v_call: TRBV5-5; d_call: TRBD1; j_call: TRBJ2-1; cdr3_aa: CASSRTGVSSYNEQFF; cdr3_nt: TGTGCCAGCAGCCGGACAGGGGTCAGCTCCTACAATGAGCAGTTCTTC
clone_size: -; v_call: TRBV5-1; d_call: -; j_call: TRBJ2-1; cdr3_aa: CASSLVQNNEQFF; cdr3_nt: TGCGCCAGCAGCTTGGTCCAGAACAATGAGCAGTTCTTC
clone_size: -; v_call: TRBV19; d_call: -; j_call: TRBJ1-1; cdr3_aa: CASTAGAGNTEAFF; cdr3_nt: TGTGCCAGTACAGCAGGGGCGGGGAACACTGAAGCTTTCTTT
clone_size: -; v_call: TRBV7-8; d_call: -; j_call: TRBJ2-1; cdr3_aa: CASSLDMGLEQFF; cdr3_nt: TGTGCCAGCAGCTTAGATATGGGACTTGAGCAGTTCTTC
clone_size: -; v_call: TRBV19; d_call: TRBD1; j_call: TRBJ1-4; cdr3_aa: CASQLQIGQVNEKLFF; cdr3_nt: TGTGCCAGTCAACTGCAGATTGGACAGGTTAATGAAAAACTGTTTTTT
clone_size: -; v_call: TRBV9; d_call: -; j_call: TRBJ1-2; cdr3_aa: CASKGVGYTF; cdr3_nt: TGTGCCAGCAAGGGAGTTGGCTACACCTTC
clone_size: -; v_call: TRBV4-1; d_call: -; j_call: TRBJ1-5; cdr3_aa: CASSQDFSVIVDQPQHF; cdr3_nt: TGCGCCAGCAGCCAAGATTTTTCGGTCATAGTGGATCAGCCCCAGCATTTT
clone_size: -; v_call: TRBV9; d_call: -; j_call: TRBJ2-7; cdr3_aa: CASSVVNPGRSSYEQYF; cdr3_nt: TGTGCCAGCAGCGTAGTGAATCCAGGGAGGTCCTCCTACGAGCAGTACTTC
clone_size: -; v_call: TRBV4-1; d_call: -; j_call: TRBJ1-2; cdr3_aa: CASSQDSSYGYTF; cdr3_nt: TGCGCCAGCAGCCAAGATAGTAGCTATGGCTACACCTTC
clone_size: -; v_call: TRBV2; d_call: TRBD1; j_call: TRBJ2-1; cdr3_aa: CASSRDRGRVNEQFF; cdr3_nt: TGTGCCAGCAGCCGGGACAGGGGGCGAGTCAATGAGCAGTTCTTC
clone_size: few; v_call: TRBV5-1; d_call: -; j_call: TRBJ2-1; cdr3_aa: CASRSSASSYNEQFF; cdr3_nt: TGCGCCAGCAGGTCTAGCGCCAGCTCCTACAATGAGCAGTTCTTC
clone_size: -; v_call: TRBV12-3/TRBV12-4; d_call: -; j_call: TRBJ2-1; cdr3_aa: CASSPQFF; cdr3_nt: TGTGCCAGCAGTCCACAGTTCTTC
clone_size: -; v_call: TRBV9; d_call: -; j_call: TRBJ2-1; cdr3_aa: CASSAPTGNEQFF; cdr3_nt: TGTGCCAGCAGCGCCCCCACAGGGAATGAGCAGTTCTTC
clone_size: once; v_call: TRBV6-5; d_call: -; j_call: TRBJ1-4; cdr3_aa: CASSYTNRVINEKLFF; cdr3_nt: TGTGCCAGCAGTTACACCAACAGGGTTATTAATGAAAAACTGTTTTTT
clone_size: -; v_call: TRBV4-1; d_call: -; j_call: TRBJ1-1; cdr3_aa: CASSQQTVNTEAFF; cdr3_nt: TGCGCCAGCAGCCAACAGACAGTGAACACTGAAGCTTTCTTT
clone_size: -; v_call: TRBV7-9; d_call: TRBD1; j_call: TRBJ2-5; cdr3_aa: CASSHGWTGFQETQYF; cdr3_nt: TGTGCCAGCAGCCACGGTTGGACAGGGTTCCAAGAGACCCAGTACTTC
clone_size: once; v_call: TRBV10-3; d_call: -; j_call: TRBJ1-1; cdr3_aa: CAISEKLMNTEAFF; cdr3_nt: TGTGCCATCAGTGAAAAGCTAATGAACACTGAAGCTTTCTTT
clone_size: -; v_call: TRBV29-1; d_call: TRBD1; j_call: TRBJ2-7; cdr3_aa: CSVVGGRFAYEQYF; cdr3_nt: TGCAGCGTTGTAGGGGGCCGGTTTGCCTACGAGCAGTACTTC
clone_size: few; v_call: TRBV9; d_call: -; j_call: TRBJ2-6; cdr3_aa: CASSPEVGANVLTF; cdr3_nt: TGTGCCAGCAGTCCGGAGGTAGGGGCCAACGTCCTGACTTTC
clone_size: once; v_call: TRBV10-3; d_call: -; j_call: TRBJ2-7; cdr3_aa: CAISESVTISYEQYF; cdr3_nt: TGTGCCATCAGTGAAAGCGTCACGATCTCCTACGAGCAGTACTTC
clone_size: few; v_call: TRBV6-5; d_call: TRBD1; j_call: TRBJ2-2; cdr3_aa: CASSYSGTGSTGELFF; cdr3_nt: TGTGCCAGCAGTTACTCCGGGACAGGGAGCACCGGGGAGCTGTTTTTT
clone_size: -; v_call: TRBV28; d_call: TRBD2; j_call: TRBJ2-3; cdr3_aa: CAIGLAGGADTQYF; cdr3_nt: TGTGCCATAGGACTAGCGGGTGGGGCAGATACGCAGTATTTT
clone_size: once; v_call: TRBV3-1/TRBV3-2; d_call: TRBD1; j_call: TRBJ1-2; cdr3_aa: CASSEGQGYGYTF; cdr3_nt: TGTGCCAGCAGCGAGGGACAGGGTTATGGCTACACCTTC
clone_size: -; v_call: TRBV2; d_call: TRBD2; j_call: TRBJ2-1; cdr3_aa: CASSETGSGGAGEQFF; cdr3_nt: TGTGCCAGCAGTGAAACCGGTAGCGGGGGGGCGGGTGAGCAGTTCTTC
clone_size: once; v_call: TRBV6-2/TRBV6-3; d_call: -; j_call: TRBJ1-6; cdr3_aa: CASSYSNRVGSPLHF; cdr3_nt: TGTGCCAGCAGTTACTCGAACCGGGTAGGCTCACCCCTCCACTTT
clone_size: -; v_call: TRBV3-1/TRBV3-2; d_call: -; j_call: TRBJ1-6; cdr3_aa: CASSQDPRDSPLHF; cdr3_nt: TGTGCCAGCAGCCAAGATCCGCGGGATTCACCCCTCCACTTT
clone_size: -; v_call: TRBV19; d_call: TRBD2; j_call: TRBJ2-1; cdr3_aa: CATRGLERNNEQFF; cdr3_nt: TGTGCCACTAGGGGACTAGAGAGGAACAATGAGCAGTTCTTC
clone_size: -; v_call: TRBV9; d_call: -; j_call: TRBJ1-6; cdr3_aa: CASSPQSSYNSPLHF; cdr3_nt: TGTGCCAGCAGCCCACAAAGCTCCTATAATTCACCCCTCCACTTT
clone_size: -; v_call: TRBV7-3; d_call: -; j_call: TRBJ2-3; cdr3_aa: CASSPQGGDTDTQYF; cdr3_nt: TGTGCCAGCAGCCCTCAGGGAGGAGACACAGATACGCAGTATTTT
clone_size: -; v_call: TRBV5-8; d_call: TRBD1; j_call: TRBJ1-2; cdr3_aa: CASSPGQRANYGYTF; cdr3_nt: TGTGCCAGCAGCCCGGGACAGCGGGCAAACTATGGCTACACCTTC
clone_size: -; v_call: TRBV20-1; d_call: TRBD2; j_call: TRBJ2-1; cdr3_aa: CSASPISGQSSYNEQFF; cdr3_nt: TGCAGTGCAAGTCCCATTAGCGGGCAAAGCTCCTACAATGAGCAGTTCTTC
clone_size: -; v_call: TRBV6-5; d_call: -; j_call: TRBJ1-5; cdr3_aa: CASSYDQAQPQHF; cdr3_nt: TGTGCCAGCAGTTATGATCAGGCTCAGCCCCAGCATTTT
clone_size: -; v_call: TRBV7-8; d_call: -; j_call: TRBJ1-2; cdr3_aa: CASSLREGLGYTF; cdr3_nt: TGTGCCAGCAGCTTACGGGAGGGATTGGGCTACACCTTC
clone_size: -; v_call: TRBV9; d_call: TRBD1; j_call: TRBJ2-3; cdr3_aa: CASSASGTAADTQYF; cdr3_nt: TGTGCCAGCAGCGCCTCCGGGACAGCCGCCGATACGCAGTATTTT
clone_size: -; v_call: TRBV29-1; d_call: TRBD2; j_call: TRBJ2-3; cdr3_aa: CSGGAGGPIDTQYF; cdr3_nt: TGCAGCGGGGGGGCGGGAGGCCCCATAGATACGCAGTATTTT
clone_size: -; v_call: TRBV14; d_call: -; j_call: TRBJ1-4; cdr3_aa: CASSQFLQANEKLFF; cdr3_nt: TGTGCCAGCAGCCAATTTTTACAGGCTAATGAAAAACTGTTTTTT
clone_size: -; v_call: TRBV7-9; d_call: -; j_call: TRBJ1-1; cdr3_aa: CASSLGTAVNTEAFF; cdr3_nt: TGTGCCAGCAGCTTAGGGACAGCCGTGAACACTGAAGCTTTCTTT
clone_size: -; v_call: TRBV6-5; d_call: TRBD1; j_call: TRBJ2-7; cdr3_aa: CASSRPGQHSYEQYF; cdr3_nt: TGTGCCAGCAGTCGGCCGGGACAGCACTCCTACGAGCAGTACTTC
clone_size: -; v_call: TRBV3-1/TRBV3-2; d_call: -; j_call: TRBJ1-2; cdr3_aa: CASSQAQGSHYGYTF; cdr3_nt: TGTGCCAGCAGCCAAGCTCAGGGCTCCCACTATGGCTACACCTTC
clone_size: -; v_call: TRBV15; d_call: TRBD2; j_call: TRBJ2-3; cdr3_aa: CATSRVKLARLADTQYF; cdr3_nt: TGTGCCACCAGCAGAGTTAAACTAGCGCGATTGGCAGATACGCAGTATTTT